These T cell receptor beta chains were read from a single sample in a study of cytomegalovirus exposure and HLA in healthy donors. TCRdb's table, derived via immunoSEQ multiplex PCR, lists solely in-frame clones and lacks some. Counted here are about 150,000 clones, over 80% occurring once; the ten biggest clones make up 2% to 2.5%. Sequenced material: PBMCs. The receptors were gathered from a male donor in good health and CMV-seronegative. Both conserved end residues are part of each CDR3. Each record gives: V gene, J gene, CDR3 protein.

V gene: TRBV9
J gene: TRBJ2-7
CDR3 protein: CASSPKTDYEQYF

V gene: TRBV19
J gene: TRBJ2-3
CDR3 protein: CASSLDRGAYTQYF

V gene: TRBV2
J gene: TRBJ2-7
CDR3 protein: CASSTSGGLHEQYF

V gene: TRBV29-1
J gene: NA
CDR3 protein: CSVNYGTDPYEQYF

V gene: TRBV2
J gene: TRBJ1-5
CDR3 protein: CASGQGLGQPQHF

V gene: TRBV6-5
J gene: TRBJ1-2
CDR3 protein: CASMGDIYLGYTF

V gene: TRBV10-3
J gene: TRBJ1-1
CDR3 protein: CAISRTSMNTEAFF

V gene: TRBV30
J gene: TRBJ2-3
CDR3 protein: CAWSLGLAGGMTDTQYF

V gene: TRBV29-1
J gene: TRBJ2-3
CDR3 protein: CSVAVDTQYF

V gene: TRBV4-1
J gene: TRBJ1-4
CDR3 protein: CASSYHRDRGQEGNEKLFF

V gene: TRBV27
J gene: TRBJ2-3
CDR3 protein: CASSSRGGPHQYF

V gene: TRBV5-1
J gene: TRBJ2-3
CDR3 protein: CASSLEGAYGTQYF

V gene: TRBV2
J gene: TRBJ2-1
CDR3 protein: CASTWGGNEQFF

V gene: TRBV28
J gene: TRBJ1-6
CDR3 protein: CASSRSSYNSPLHF

V gene: TRBV6-1
J gene: TRBJ1-4
CDR3 protein: CASRTRDSLNEKLFF

V gene: TRBV7-8
J gene: TRBJ1-1
CDR3 protein: CASSFGGAGTEAFF

V gene: TRBV4-1
J gene: TRBJ1-6
CDR3 protein: CASSPLMQGYNSPLHF

V gene: TRBV15
J gene: TRBJ1-2
CDR3 protein: CATSSRQGDGYTF

V gene: TRBV2
J gene: TRBJ2-1
CDR3 protein: CASTSGGVNEQFF

V gene: TRBV12-5
J gene: TRBJ2-7
CDR3 protein: CASGLTGTDSDEQYF

V gene: TRBV7-2
J gene: TRBJ2-3
CDR3 protein: CASSSITVDTQYF

V gene: TRBV29-1
J gene: TRBJ2-5
CDR3 protein: CSVSGAGDQETQYF

V gene: TRBV5-6
J gene: TRBJ2-5
CDR3 protein: CASSVGLGQRLSETQYF

V gene: TRBV5-1
J gene: TRBJ2-3
CDR3 protein: CASSPSGGTDTQYF

V gene: TRBV6-6
J gene: TRBJ1-2
CDR3 protein: CASSYSFQGHGYTF

V gene: TRBV19
J gene: TRBJ1-2
CDR3 protein: CASSQRTGGDGYTF

V gene: TRBV6-6
J gene: TRBJ2-1
CDR3 protein: CASRDNSYNEQFF

V gene: TRBV7-9
J gene: TRBJ1-5
CDR3 protein: CAIQPAGNSNQPQHF

V gene: TRBV7-9
J gene: TRBJ1-6
CDR3 protein: CSSSSQGVDSPLHF

V gene: TRBV10-1
J gene: TRBJ2-7
CDR3 protein: CASSVTASRQQYF

V gene: TRBV29-1
J gene: TRBJ2-5
CDR3 protein: CSVGDRDSGGETQYF

V gene: TRBV10-3
J gene: TRBJ1-6
CDR3 protein: CAISVRQGADNSPLHF

V gene: TRBV13
J gene: TRBJ2-3
CDR3 protein: CASSMRDFGDTQYF

V gene: TRBV4-2
J gene: TRBJ2-7
CDR3 protein: CASSQDSSRPLPYEQYF

V gene: TRBV5-4
J gene: TRBJ1-3
CDR3 protein: CASSLVGQGFGNTIYF

V gene: TRBV4-1
J gene: TRBJ1-2
CDR3 protein: CASSQGAYGYTF

V gene: TRBV4-1
J gene: TRBJ1-2
CDR3 protein: CASSQDGGALGYTF

V gene: TRBV29-1
J gene: TRBJ2-3
CDR3 protein: CSVQIWRGITHTQYF

V gene: TRBV13
J gene: TRBJ1-1
CDR3 protein: CASSSSVQGGTEAFF

V gene: TRBV19
J gene: TRBJ1-1
CDR3 protein: CASSIEGDRNTEAFF

V gene: TRBV5-1
J gene: TRBJ2-3
CDR3 protein: CASSLLQGRWTDTQYF

V gene: TRBV7-8
J gene: TRBJ2-7
CDR3 protein: CGSAGGLSYEQYF

V gene: TRBV5-6
J gene: TRBJ1-2
CDR3 protein: CASNPDGIFYGYTF

V gene: TRBV25-1
J gene: TRBJ1-1
CDR3 protein: CASSVYTEAFF

V gene: TRBV5-6
J gene: TRBJ1-2
CDR3 protein: CASSSQGSYGYTF

V gene: TRBV29-1
J gene: TRBJ1-1
CDR3 protein: CSLYRFGGREAFF

V gene: TRBV5-6
J gene: TRBJ2-1
CDR3 protein: CASSLEQGDEQFF

V gene: TRBV19
J gene: TRBJ2-2
CDR3 protein: CASIGDNTGELFF

V gene: TRBV4-1
J gene: TRBJ1-5
CDR3 protein: CASSQDELGANQPQHF

V gene: TRBV6-1
J gene: TRBJ1-1
CDR3 protein: CAIQNRGLNTEAFF

V gene: TRBV6-6
J gene: TRBJ1-5
CDR3 protein: CASSDRASNQPQHF